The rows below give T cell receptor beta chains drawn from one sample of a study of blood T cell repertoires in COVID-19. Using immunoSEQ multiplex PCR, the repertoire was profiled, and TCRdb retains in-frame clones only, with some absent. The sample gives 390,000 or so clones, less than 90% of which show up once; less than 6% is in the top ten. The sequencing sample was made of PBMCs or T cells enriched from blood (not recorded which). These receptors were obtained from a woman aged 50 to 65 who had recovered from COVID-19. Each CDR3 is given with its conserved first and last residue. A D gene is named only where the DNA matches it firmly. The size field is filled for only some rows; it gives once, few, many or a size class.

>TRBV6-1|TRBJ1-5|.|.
TGTGCCAGCAGTGAAGGACAGAGGACCCTCAATCAGCCCCAGCATTTT
CASSEGQRTLNQPQHF
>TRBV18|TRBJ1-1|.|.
TGTGCCAGCCACACAGGGTTAGACACTGAAGCTTTCTTT
CASHTGLDTEAFF
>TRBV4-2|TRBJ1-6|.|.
TGTGCCAGCAGCCAAGAAAGGGGCCAGATCCCGACAAAGGATTCACCCCTCCACTTT
CASSQERGQIPTKDSPLHF
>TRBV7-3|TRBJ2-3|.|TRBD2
TGTGCCAGCAGCTTACGGCCCGACCTAGCGGGGGAGCCAGATACGCAGTATTTT
CASSLRPDLAGEPDTQYF
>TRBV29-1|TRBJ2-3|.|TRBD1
TGCAGCGCGATACAGGGGGCGTTTGGCACAGATACGCAGTATTTT
CSAIQGAFGTDTQYF
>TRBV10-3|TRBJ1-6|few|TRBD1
TGTGCCATCAAGACAGGGGCTTTTTCACCCCTCCACTTT
CAIKTGAFSPLHF
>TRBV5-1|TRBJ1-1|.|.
TGCGCCAGCAGCTTGACGATCTCCCGGGTCGCCCACACTGAAGCTTTCTTT
CASSLTISRVAHTEAFF
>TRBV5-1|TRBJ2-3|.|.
TGCGCCAGCAGCCCCCCCCTCCCAGCGTCAGATACGCAGTATTTT
CASSPPLPASDTQYF
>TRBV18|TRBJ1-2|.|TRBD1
TGTGCCAGCTCACCCGGGGGCAGGGGGCAAGGTGGCTACACCTTC
CASSPGGRGQGGYTF
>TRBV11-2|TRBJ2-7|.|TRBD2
TGTGCCAGCAGCTTTCTGACTAGCGGGGCCTACGAGCAGTACTTC
CASSFLTSGAYEQYF
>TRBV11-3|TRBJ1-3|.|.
TGTGCCAGCAGCTTAGATTCCGCAGGGCCCTCTGGAAACACCATATATTTT
CASSLDSAGPSGNTIYF
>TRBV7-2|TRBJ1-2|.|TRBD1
TGTGCCAGCAGCTCAACTAGGACAGGGACTACCTATGGCTACACCTTC
CASSSTRTGTTYGYTF
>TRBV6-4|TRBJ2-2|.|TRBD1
TGTGCTCGGACAGGGAGCACCGGGGAGCTGTTTTTT
CARTGSTGELFF
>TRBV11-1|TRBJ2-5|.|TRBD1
TGTGCCAGCAGCTTGGGACAGCTAGAGACCCAGTACTTC
CASSLGQLETQYF
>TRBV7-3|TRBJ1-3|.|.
TGTGCCTCACGGGGGGACCCCTCTGGAAACACCATATATTTT
CASRGDPSGNTIYF
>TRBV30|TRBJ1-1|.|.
TGTGCCTGGAGTGAAGGAGGGAACACTGAAGCTTTCTTT
CAWSEGGNTEAFF
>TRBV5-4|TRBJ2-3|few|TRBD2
TGTGCCAGCAGCTTTGGGGGTAGCGGGAGCACAGATACGCAGTATTTT
CASSFGGSGSTDTQYF
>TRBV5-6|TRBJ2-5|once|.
TGTGGGACAACTAAAGAGACCCAGTACTTC
CGTTKETQYF
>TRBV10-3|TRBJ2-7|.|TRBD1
TGTGCCATCAGTAGGGACAGCTACGAGCAGTACTTC
CAISRDSYEQYF
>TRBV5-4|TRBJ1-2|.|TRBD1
TGTGCCAGCAGCCCACAGGGGGCGATCGGCTACACCTTC
CASSPQGAIGYTF
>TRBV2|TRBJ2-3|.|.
TGTGCCAGCAGTGAACTGCCGCAGGCTTCGCAGTATTTT
CASSELPQASQYF
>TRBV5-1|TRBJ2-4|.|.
TGCGCCAGCAGCTTGGAGGTAGCGTCCTCGAAAAACATTCAGTACTTC
CASSLEVASSKNIQYF
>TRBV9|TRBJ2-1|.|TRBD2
TGTGCCAGCAGCGTAGTGGCTAGCGGGAGGGGTGAGCAGTTCTTC
CASSVVASGRGEQFF
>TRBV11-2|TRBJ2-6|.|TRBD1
TGTGCCAGCAGCCCGCCGACAGGGGGCATCACAGGGGCCAACGTCCTGACTTTC
CASSPPTGGITGANVLTF
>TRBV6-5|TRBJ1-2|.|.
TGTGCCAGCAGAAACAGGTCCCCCGGCGGCTACACCTTC
CASRNRSPGGYTF
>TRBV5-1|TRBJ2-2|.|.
TGCGCCAGCAGCTTGGATCGCGGGGCGAACACCGGGGAGCTGTTTTTT
CASSLDRGANTGELFF
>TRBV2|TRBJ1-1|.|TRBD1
TGTGCCAGCAGCGCGGGACAGGGGGGCACTGAAGCTTTCTTT
CASSAGQGGTEAFF
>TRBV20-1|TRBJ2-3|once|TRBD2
TGCAGTGCTGGGGGGGAAACGCAGTATTTT
CSAGGETQYF
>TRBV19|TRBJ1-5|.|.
TGTGCCAGTAGTCTGATGGGCAGGGGATCCCTATTTGACAATCAGCCCCAGCATTTT
CASSLMGRGSLFDNQPQHF
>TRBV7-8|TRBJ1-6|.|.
TGTGCCAGCAGCTACCAGACTAAGGGAAGTTCACCCCTCCACTTT
CASSYQTKGSSPLHF
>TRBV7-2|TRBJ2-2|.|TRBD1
TGTGCCAGCAGCTCGACAGGGGGCTGGAACACCGGGGAGCTGTTTTTT
CASSSTGGWNTGELFF
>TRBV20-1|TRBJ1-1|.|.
TGCAGTGCTAGTTACATGGGCAGAATAAACACTGAAGCTTTCTTT
CSASYMGRINTEAFF
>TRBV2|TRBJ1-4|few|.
TGTGCCAGCAGTTCACAGACGAATGAAAAACTGTTTTTT
CASSSQTNEKLFF
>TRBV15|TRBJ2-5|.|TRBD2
TGTGCCACCAGCAGAGGGGCGGGAGGTGGAGAGACCCAGTACTTC
CATSRGAGGGETQYF
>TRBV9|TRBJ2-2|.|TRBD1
TGTGCCAGCAGCGCGACAGGGGGCCGGGGCACCGGGGAGCTGTTTTTT
CASSATGGRGTGELFF
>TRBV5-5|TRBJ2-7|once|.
TGTGCCAGCAGCCGAGACAAGTCCTACGAGCAGTACTTC
CASSRDKSYEQYF
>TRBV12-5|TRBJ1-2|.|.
TGTGCTAGTGGTTTGGTACAAGTTTCTATTCGGGCGGGTCACTATGGCTACACCTTC
CASGLVQVSIRAGHYGYTF
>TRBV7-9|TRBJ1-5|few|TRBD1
TGTGCCAGCAGCCCCTCCGGGGACAGATATCAGCCCCAGCATTTT
CASSPSGDRYQPQHF
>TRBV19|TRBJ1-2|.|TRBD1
TGTGCCAGTAGTGTTTCAGGGGGCGATGGCTACACCTTC
CASSVSGGDGYTF
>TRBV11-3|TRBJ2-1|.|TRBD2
TGTGCCAGCAGCTTCCAACTAGCGGATGAGCAGTTCTTC
CASSFQLADEQFF
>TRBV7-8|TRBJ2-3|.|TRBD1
TGTGCCAGCAGCATACAACCGGGACAGGGGGAACAGTATTTT
CASSIQPGQGEQYF
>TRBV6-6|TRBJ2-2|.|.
TGTGCCAGCAGCTCCGGCGGGGAGCTGTTTTTT
CASSSGGELFF
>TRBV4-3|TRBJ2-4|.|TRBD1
TGCGCCAGCAGCCAGGGGACAGGGCTAAACATTCAGTACTTC
CASSQGTGLNIQYF
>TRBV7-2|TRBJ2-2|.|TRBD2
TGTGCCAGCAGCTTACGGGGGGGGAACACCGGGGAGCTGTTTTTT
CASSLRGGNTGELFF
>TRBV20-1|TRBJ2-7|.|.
TGCAGTGCTAGTGGAGGGCGCAGCGAGCAGTACTTC
CSASGGRSEQYF
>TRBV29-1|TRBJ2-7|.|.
TGCAGCGCCTTAACAGGGATGAGCTCCTACGAGCAGTACTTC
CSALTGMSSYEQYF
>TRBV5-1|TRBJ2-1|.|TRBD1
TGCGCCAGCAGCTTGCAGGGACAGTTTACAATGATGGAGCAGTTCTTC
CASSLQGQFTMMEQFF
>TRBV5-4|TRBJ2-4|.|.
TGTGCCAGCAGTTCCGACAGGGCCAAAAACATTCAGTACTTC
CASSSDRAKNIQYF
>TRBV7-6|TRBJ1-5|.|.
TGTGCCAGCAGCCCATTCTCCGGAGGGAGCAATCAGCCCCAGCATTTT
CASSPFSGGSNQPQHF
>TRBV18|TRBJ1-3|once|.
TGTGCCAGCTCACAGGCCCGGCAGGGTGTGGGAAACACCATATATTTT
CASSQARQGVGNTIYF
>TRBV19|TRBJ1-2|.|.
TGTGCCAGTTTGACGACGGGGTCCCCTCCCTATGGCTACACCTTC
CASLTTGSPPYGYTF
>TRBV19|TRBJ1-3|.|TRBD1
TGTGCCAGTACTACACCGAGGGGGCCGACGGTTAACACCATATATTTT
CASTTPRGPTVNTIYF
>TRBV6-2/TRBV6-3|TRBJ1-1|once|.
TGTGCCAGCACCCCAGCGGGGCCGTGGGAGTCTGAAGCTTTCTTT
CASTPAGPWESEAFF
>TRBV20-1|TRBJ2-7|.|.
TGCAGTGCTAGTCTAGACTCCTACGAGCAGTACTTC
CSASLDSYEQYF
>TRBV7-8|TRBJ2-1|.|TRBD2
TGTGCCAGCAGCCTTGGGGGCCGGACTAGCGGGTGGAGAAATGAGCAGTTCTTC
CASSLGGRTSGWRNEQFF
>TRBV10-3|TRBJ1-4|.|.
TGTGCCATCAGTGAGTTGGCAGGGGTCAATGAAAAACTGTTTTTT
CAISELAGVNEKLFF
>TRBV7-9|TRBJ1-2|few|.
TGTGCCAGCAGCTCACAGGGAATTTACTATGGCTACACCTTC
CASSSQGIYYGYTF
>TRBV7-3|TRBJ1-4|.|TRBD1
TGTGCCAGCAGCTTGGGACAGGTGCCTGTTATAGATGAAAAACTGTTTTTT
CASSLGQVPVIDEKLFF
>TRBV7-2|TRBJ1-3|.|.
TGTGCCAGCAGCTTCGGTAGGCCGGGACAAGGAAACACCATATATTTT
CASSFGRPGQGNTIYF
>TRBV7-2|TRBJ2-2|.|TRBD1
TGTGCCAGCAGCTTCGGACAGGGAACCGGGGAGCTGTTTTTT
CASSFGQGTGELFF